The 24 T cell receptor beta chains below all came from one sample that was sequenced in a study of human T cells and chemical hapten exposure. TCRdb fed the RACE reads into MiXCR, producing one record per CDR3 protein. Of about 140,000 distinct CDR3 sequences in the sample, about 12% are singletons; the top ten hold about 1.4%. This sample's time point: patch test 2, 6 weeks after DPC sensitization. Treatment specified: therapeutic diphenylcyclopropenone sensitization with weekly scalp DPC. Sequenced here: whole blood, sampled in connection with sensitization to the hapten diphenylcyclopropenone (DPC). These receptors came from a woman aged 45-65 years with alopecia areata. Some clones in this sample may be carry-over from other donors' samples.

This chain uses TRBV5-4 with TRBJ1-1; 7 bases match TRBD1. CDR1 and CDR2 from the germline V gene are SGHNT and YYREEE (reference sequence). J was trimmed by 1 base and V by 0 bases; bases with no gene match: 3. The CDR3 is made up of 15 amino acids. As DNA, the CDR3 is TGTGCCAGCAGCTTGGGGGGACAGACGAACACTGAAGCTTTCTTT. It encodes CASSLGGQTNTEAFF.

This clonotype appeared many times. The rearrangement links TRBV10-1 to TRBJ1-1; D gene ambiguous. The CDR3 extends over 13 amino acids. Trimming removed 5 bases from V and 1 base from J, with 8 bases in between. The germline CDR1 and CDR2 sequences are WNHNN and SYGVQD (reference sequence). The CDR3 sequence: CASSPRANTEAFF. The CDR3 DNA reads TGCGCCAGCAGTCCGCGGGCGAACACTGAAGCTTTCTTT.

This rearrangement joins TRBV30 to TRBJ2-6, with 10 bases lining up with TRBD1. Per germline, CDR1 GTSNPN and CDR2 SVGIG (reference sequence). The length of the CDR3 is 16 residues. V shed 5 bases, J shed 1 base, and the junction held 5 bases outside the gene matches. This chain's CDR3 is CAWGTGDRSGANVLTF. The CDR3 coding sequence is TGTGCCTGGGGGACAGGGGATAGGTCTGGGGCCAACGTCCTGACTTTC.

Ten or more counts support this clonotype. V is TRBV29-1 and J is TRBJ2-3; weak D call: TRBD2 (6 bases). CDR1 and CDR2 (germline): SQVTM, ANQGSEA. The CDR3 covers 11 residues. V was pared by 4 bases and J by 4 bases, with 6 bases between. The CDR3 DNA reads TGCAGCGTTGGGGAGGCAGATACGCAGTATTTT. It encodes CSVGEADTQYF.

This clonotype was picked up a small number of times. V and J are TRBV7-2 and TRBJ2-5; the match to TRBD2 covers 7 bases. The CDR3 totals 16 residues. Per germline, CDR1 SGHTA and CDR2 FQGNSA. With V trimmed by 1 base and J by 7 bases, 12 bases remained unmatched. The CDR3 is CASSLGVSGSGGTQYF. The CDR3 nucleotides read TGTGCCAGCAGCTTAGGAGTTAGCGGGTCTGGGGGGACCCAGTACTTC.

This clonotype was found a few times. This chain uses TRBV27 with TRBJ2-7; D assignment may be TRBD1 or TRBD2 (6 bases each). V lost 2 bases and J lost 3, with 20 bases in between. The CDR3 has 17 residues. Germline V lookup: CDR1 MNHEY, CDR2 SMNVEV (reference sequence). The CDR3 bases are TGTGCCAGCAGTTTAGTAGGTCCCGGAGGGGGAAGCTACGAGCAGTACTTC. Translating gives CASSLVGPGGGSYEQYF.

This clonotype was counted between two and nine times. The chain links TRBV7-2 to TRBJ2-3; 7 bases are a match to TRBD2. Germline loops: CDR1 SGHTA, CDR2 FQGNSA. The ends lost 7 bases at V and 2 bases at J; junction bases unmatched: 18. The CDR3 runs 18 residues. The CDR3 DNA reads TGTGCCAGCAAGGCCCGGGGACTAAGGGAGTTCTACACAGATACGCAGTATTTT. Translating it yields CASKARGLREFYTDTQYF.

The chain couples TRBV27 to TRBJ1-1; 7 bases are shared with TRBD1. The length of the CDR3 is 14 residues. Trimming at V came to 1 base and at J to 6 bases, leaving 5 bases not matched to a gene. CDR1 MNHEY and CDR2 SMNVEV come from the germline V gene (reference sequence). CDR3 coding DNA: TGTGCCAGCAGTTTATTCGGAGGGGGCTCTGAAGCTTTCTTT. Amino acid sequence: CASSLFGGGSEAFF.

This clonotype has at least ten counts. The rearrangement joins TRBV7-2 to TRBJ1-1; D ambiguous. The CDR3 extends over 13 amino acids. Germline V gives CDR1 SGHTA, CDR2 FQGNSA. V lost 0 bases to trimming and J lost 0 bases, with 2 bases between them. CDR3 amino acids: CASSLAMNTEAFF. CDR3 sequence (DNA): TGTGCCAGCAGCTTAGCCATGAACACTGAAGCTTTCTTT.

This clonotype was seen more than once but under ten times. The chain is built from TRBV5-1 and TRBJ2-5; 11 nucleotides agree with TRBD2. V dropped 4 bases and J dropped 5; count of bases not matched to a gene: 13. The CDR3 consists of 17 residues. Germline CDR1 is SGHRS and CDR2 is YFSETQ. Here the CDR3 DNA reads TGCGCCAGCAGCCAAGATACTAGCGGGAGTCCGGCGGAGACCCAGTACTTC. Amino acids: CASSQDTSGSPAETQYF.

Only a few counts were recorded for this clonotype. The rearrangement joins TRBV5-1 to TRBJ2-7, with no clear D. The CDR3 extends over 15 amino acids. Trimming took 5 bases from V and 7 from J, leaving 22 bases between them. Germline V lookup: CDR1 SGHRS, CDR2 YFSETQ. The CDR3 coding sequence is TGCGCCAGCAGAGACGGTTTAACCTCCAACGCGGAGCAGTACTTC. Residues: CASRDGLTSNAEQYF.

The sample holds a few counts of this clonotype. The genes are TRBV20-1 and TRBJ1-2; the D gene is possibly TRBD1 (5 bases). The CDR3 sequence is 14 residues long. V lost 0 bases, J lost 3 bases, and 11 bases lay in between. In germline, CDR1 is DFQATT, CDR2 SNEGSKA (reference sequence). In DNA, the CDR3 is TGCAGTGCTAGAGATCTGGGGCAGGACTATGGCTACACCTTC. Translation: CSARDLGQDYGYTF.

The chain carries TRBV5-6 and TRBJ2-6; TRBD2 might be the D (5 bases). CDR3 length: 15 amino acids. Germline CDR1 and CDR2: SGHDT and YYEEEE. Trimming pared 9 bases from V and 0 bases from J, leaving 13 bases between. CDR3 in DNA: TGTGCCAACATTCCGGGGTTCTCTGGGGCCAACGTCCTGACTTTC. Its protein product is CANIPGFSGANVLTF.

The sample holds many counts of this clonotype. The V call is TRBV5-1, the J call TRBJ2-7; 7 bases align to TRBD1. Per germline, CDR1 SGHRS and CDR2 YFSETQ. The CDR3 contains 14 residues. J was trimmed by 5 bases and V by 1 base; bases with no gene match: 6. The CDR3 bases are TGCGCCAGCAGCTTGAACAGGGGAGTCGACGAGCAGTACTTC. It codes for CASSLNRGVDEQYF.

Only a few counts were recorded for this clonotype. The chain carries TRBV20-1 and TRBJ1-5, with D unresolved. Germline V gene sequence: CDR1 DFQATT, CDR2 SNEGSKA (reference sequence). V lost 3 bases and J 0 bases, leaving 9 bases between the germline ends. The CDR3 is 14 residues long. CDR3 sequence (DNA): TGCAGTGCTAGGACGGCCCATAGCAATCAGCCCCAGCATTTT. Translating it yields CSARTAHSNQPQHF.

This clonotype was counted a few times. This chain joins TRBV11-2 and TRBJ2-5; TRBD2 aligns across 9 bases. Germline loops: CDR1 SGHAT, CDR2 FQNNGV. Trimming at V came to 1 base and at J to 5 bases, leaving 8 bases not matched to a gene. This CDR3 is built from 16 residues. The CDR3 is CASSLGASGNLETQYF. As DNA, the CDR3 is TGTGCCAGCAGCTTAGGGGCTAGCGGGAACCTGGAGACCCAGTACTTC.

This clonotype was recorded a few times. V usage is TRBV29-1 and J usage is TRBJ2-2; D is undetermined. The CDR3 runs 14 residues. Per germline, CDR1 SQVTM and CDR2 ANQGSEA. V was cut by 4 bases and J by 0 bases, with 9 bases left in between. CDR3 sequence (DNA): TGCAGCGTTGTCTGGGGATCGAACACCGGGGAGCTGTTTTTT. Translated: CSVVWGSNTGELFF.

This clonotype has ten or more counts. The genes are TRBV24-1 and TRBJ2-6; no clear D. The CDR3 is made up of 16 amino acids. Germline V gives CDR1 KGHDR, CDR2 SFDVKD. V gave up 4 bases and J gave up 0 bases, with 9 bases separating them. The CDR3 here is CATSEHQSSGANVLTF. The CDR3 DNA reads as TGTGCCACCAGTGAACACCAGAGCTCTGGGGCCAACGTCCTGACTTTC.

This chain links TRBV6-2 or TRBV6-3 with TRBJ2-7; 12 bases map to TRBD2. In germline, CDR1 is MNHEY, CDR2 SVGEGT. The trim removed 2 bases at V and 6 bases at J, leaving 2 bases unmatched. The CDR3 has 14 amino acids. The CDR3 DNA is TGTGCCAGCAGTTACCTAGCGGGAGGGCGCGAGCAGTACTTC. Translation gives CASSYLAGGREQYF.

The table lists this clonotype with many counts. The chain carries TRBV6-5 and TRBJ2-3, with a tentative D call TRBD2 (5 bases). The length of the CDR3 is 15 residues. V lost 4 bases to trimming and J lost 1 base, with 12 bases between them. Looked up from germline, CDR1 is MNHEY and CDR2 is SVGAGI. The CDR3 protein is CASSLPGSGTDTQYF. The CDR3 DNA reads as TGTGCCAGCAGTTTGCCGGGGTCGGGCACAGATACGCAGTATTTT.

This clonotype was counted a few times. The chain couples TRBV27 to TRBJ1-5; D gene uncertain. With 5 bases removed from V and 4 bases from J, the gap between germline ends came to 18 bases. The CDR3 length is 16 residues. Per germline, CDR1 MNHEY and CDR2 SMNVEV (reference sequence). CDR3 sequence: CASSPVAGQNNQPQHF. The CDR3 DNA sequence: TGTGCCAGCAGTCCCGTAGCGGGCCAAAATAATCAGCCCCAGCATTTT.

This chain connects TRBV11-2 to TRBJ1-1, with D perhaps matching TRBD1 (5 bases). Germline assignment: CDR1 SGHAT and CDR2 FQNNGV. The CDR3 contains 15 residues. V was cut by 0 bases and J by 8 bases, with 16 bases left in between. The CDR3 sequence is CASSLEPTGVTEAFF. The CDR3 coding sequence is TGTGCCAGCAGCTTAGAACCAACGGGGGTTACCGAAGCTTTCTTT.

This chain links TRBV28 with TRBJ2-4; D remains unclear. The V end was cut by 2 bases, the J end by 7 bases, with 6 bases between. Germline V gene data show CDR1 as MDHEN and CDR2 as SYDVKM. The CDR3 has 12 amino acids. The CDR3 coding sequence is TGTGCCAGCAGTTTACCGGAGAACATTCAGTACTTC. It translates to CASSLPENIQYF.

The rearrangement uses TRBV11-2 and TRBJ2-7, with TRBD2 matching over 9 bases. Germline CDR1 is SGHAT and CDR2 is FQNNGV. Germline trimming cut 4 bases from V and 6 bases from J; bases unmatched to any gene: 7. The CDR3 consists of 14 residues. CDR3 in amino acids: CASSSLAGISEQYF. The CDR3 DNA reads TGTGCCAGCAGCTCTCTAGCGGGAATTTCCGAGCAGTACTTC.